The 18 T cell receptor beta chains listed next were all sequenced from one sample in a study of neurological immune-mediated disorders (dated by TCRdb to the late 2010s). What this sample's time point label stands for: longitudinal time-point 3. The protocol used for the library was 5' RACE. Sequencing instrument: Illumina HiSeq 2500. Using fastp trimming at Q25 and MiXCR clonotype assembly, TCRdb reanalyzed the public sequencing data and kept in-frame beta chains. Under each unique CDR3 protein, matching rows form one entry showing the most common genes and DNA. The sample includes under 130,000 distinct CDR3 sequences, with about a tenth observed a single time. The ten largest account for 3.1% of the sample. Sample: PBMCs. These TCRs come from a female donor with HTLV-1-associated myelopathy (HAM/TSP).

This clonotype was observed a handful of times. This chain uses TRBV4-2 with TRBJ1-6; 8 nucleotides match TRBD1. Per the germline V gene, CDR1 is LGHNA and CDR2 is YNFKEQ. J lost 7 bases, V lost 2 bases, and 1 base had no gene match. The CDR3 runs 14 residues. The CDR3 loop reads CASSQRTGNSPLHF. The DNA of the CDR3 is TGTGCCAGCAGCCAAAGGACAGGGAATTCACCCCTCCACTTT.

The chain joins TRBV18 to TRBJ2-7; D is unresolved. This CDR3 comprises 15 residues. Germline V gene sequence: CDR1 KGHSH, CDR2 LQKENI. V lost 6 bases to trimming and J lost 0 bases, with 15 bases between them. CDR3 sequence: CASSSDAGSSYEQYF. CDR3 in DNA: TGTGCCAGCTCCTCGGATGCCGGCAGCTCCTACGAGCAGTACTTC.

This clonotype was counted a few times. The rearrangement uses TRBV20-1 and TRBJ2-5; D possibly matches TRBD1 or TRBD2 (5 bases each). Trimming left V 5 bases short and J 4 bases short, with 11 bases between. CDR1 is DFQATT, CDR2 SNEGSKA, per germline (reference sequence). CDR3 length: 12 amino acids. CDR3 DNA: TGCAGTGCTCACACTGGGGGAGAGACCCAGTACTTC. Translation gives CSAHTGGETQYF.

As to this clonotype: One base away lies a much larger clone, so this may be a sequencing read error. The chain links TRBV7-9 to TRBJ2-2, with D tentatively TRBD1 (6 bases). Germline-derived CDR1 and CDR2 are SEHNR and FQNEAQ (reference sequence). This CDR3 contains 11 residues. CDR3 sequence reads: CASRAEGEMFF. DNA of the CDR3: TGTGCCAGCAGGGCCGAGGGGGAGATGTTTTTT.

This clonotype was detected many times. The V and J genes are TRBV11-2 and TRBJ2-1; perhaps TRBD2 as D (6 bases). The germline V and J ends were trimmed by 0 bases and 10 bases, with 13 bases remaining between them. Germline V CDR1 and CDR2: SGHAT, FQNNGV. The CDR3 consists of 14 residues. The chain's CDR3 is CASSLDGGEREQFF. The CDR3 DNA reads as TGTGCCAGCAGCTTAGATGGCGGGGAGAGGGAGCAGTTCTTC. Using reference TRBV11-2 and TRBJ2-1 for the parts outside the CDR3, the full variable domain is EAGVAQSPRYKIIEKRQSVAFWCNPISGHATLYWYQQILGQGPKLLIQFQNNGVVDDSQLPKDRFSAERLKGVDSTLKIQPAKLEDSAVYLCASSLDGGEREQFFGPGTRLTVL.

This clonotype has a count of ten or more. The CDR3 nucleotides are TGCGCCAGCAGCAAGACTAGTTTGGGTCAAGAGACCCAGTACTTC. This gives the protein CASSKTSLGQETQYF. The V gene is TRBV5-1, the J gene TRBJ2-5, with a tentative D call TRBD2 (6 bases). Per germline, CDR1 SGHRS and CDR2 YFSETQ. V dropped 4 bases and J dropped 2 bases, with 15 bases sitting between them. This CDR3 spans 15 amino acids.

This clonotype was counted ten times or more. This sequence joins TRBV28 and TRBJ2-7; D gene unclear. CDR1 is MDHEN and CDR2 is SYDVKM in the germline V gene. The V and J ends lost 4 bases and 5 bases respectively, with 18 bases between them. The CDR3 runs 15 residues. CDR3 nucleotides: TGTGCCAGCAGTTCACCCCAGACGAAAAGGGACGAGCAGTACTTC. It specifies CASSSPQTKRDEQYF.

This clonotype was counted many times. V gene TRBV5-1 combines with J gene TRBJ1-6; TRBD1 aligns across 8 bases. CDR3 size: 13 residues. The V segment lost 9 bases and the J segment 6 bases; nucleotides outside the gene matches: 5. The germline V gene encodes CDR1 SGHRS and CDR2 YFSETQ. The CDR3 loop reads CATRGQGNSPLHF. The CDR3 DNA reads TGCGCCACCCGAGGACAGGGTAATTCACCCCTCCACTTT.

This clonotype was recorded at least ten times. The rearrangement links TRBV9 to TRBJ2-3; TRBD1 might be the D (5 bases). Germline CDR1 and CDR2: SGDLS and YYNGEE. Deletions cut 0 bases from V and 4 bases from J, with 6 bases between. The CDR3 has 13 residues. The CDR3 nucleotides read TGTGCCAGCAGCGTAGGGGGCGCAGATACGCAGTATTTT. Its protein product is CASSVGGADTQYF.

This clonotype has only a few counts. The chain employs TRBV9 and TRBJ2-7, with TRBD1 identical over 8 bases. Germline V gene lookup returns CDR1 SGDLS and CDR2 YYNGEE. V shed 3 bases, J shed 5 bases, and the junction held 7 bases outside the gene matches. This CDR3 spans 14 amino acids. For the CDR3, the DNA is TGTGCCAGCAGCGACGGACAGGGAAGCAACGAGCAGTACTTC. This sequence encodes CASSDGQGSNEQYF.

At least ten counts were recorded for this clonotype. The rearrangement joins TRBV2 to TRBJ2-1, with D tentatively TRBD2 (6 bases). The CDR3 contains 13 residues. V lost 7 bases and J 6 bases, leaving 13 bases between the germline ends. Germline CDR1 reads SNHLY; CDR2 reads FYNNEI. The DNA of the CDR3 is TGTGCCAGCAAGCGGCAGGGAGGCAATGAGCAGTTCTTC. Its protein product is CASKRQGGNEQFF.

This clonotype is a singleton in its sample. Just one base apart from a much larger clone, this may be a read error. This chain joins TRBV5-1 and TRBJ2-1, with D possibly matching TRBD1 (7 bases). Trimming cost V 4 bases and J 7 bases, with 18 bases left between them. The CDR3 contains 15 residues. Germline V CDR1 and CDR2: SGHRS, YFSETQ. This CDR3 is CASSPTGEVGNEQFF. In nucleotides, the CDR3 is TGCGCCAGCAGCCCCACAGGGGAGGTTGGAAATGAGCAGTTCTTC.

This clonotype was recorded at least ten times. The gene calls are TRBV7-8 and TRBJ2-5; D uncertain. This CDR3 contains 13 residues. V lost 1 base to trimming and J lost 3 bases, with 6 bases between them. Per germline, CDR1 SGHVS and CDR2 FQNEAQ. CDR3 sequence reads: CASSLGLEETQYF. In DNA form, the CDR3 reads TGTGCCAGCAGCTTAGGGCTGGAAGAGACCCAGTACTTC.

To note about this clonotype: This sequence may be a read error, since a much larger clone differs from it by one base. The V gene is TRBV7-2, the J gene TRBJ2-7; 7 nucleotides match TRBD1. V trimming: 3 bases; J trimming: 1 base; junction bases outside the gene matches: 6. CDR1 and CDR2 from the germline V gene are SGHTA and FQGNSA. The CDR3 has 15 residues. CDR3 protein: CASSFTDRASYEQYF. Written as DNA, the CDR3 is TGTGCCAGCAGCTTTACAGACAGGGCTTCCTACGAGCAGTACTTC.

V and J are TRBV27 and TRBJ2-7; a weak D match, TRBD2 (6 bases). Germline values: CDR1 MNHEY, CDR2 SMNVEV (reference sequence). The CDR3 runs to 16 residues. V was pared by 8 bases and J by 2 bases, with 22 bases between. DNA of the CDR3: TGTGCCAGCCGTTATAATCTCCCGGGGGAAGCCTACGAGCAGTACTTC. Amino acids: CASRYNLPGEAYEQYF.

This clonotype was recorded many times. The V gene is TRBV7-3, the J gene TRBJ1-1, with D tentatively TRBD1 (5 bases). V was trimmed by 6 bases and J by 9 bases, leaving 17 bases between them. The germline CDR1 and CDR2 sequences are SGHTA and FQGTGA. There are 13 residues in the CDR3. CDR3 DNA sequence: TGTGCCAGCAGTCCGACCGAGGGGACTCAAGCTTTCTTT. Translated: CASSPTEGTQAFF.

V gene TRBV7-8 combines with J gene TRBJ2-3; 8 positions agree with TRBD2. Germline CDR1 SGHVS, CDR2 FQNEAQ. J lost 0 bases, V lost 8 bases, and 10 bases had no gene match. The CDR3 totals 16 residues. The CDR3 DNA follows: TGTGCCAGCGCCTCGGTGCGGGGGGATAGCACAGATACGCAGTATTTT. Its translation is CASASVRGDSTDTQYF.

This clonotype has a handful of counts. A much bigger clone sits one base away, suggesting this may be a read error. The CDR3 protein is CASSWGTLPDGYIF. For the CDR3, the DNA is TGCGCCAGCAGCTGGGGGACCCTGCCCGATGGCTACATCTTC. This chain joins TRBV5-1 and TRBJ1-2; D possibly corresponds to TRBD1 (5 bases). The CDR3 has 14 residues. The germline gives CDR1 SGHRS, CDR2 YFSETQ.